The entry below describes one T cell receptor (beta chain). Its antigen is unidentified. The sample belongs to a study of T cells in Graves' hyperthyroidism and ophthalmopathy. Study-wide background: The authors collected peripheral blood at initial diagnosis, before any treatment. Overall study results and limits: From stable hyperthyroidism, ophthalmopathy was set apart by a 13 V-J model.

V shed 4 bases, J shed 1 base, and the junction held 5 bases outside the gene matches. The CDR3 runs to 16 residues. Germline V lookup: CDR1 SGHRS, CDR2 YFSETQ. RNA transcripts were the template for amplifying TCR beta CDR3 regions. A set of HTBI primers served as the primers for a first-round RT-PCR of the TCR CDR3. From the multiplex PCR reads, TCRdb called clonotypes with MiXCR, one entry per CDR3 protein. The sample yields hundreds of thousands of distinct CDR3 sequences, roughly 15% seen once. Sequencing input: blood. The sequence was collected from a woman in her twenties or thirties with Graves' hyperthyroidism. V is TRBV5-1 and J is TRBJ2-2; 9 nucleotides align to TRBD2. The CDR3 protein is CASSTGLAMNTGELFF. CDR3 in DNA: TGCGCCAGCAGCACTGGACTAGCGATGAACACCGGGGAGCTGTTTTTT.